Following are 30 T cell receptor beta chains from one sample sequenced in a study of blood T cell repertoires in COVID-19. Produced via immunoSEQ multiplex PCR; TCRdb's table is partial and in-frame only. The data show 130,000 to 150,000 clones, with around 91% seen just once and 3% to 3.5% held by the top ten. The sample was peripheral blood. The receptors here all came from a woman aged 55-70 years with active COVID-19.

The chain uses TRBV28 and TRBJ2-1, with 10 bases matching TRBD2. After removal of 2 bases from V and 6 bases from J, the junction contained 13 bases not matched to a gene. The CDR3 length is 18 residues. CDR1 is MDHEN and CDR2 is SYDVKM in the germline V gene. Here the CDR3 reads CASSLTLAGTLWGNEQFF. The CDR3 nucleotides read TGTGCCAGCAGTTTAACACTAGCGGGAACGTTGTGGGGCAATGAGCAGTTCTTC.

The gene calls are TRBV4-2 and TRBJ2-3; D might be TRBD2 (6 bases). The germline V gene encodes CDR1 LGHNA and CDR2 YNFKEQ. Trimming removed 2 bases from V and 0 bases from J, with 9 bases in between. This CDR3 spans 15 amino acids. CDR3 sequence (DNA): TGTGCCAGCAGCCAAAGTGGGACTAGCACAGATACGCAGTATTTT. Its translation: CASSQSGTSTDTQYF.

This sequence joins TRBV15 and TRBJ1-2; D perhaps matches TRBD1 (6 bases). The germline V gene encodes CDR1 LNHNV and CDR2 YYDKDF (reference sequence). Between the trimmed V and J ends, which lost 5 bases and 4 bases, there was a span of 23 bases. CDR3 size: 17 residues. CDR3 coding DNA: TGTGCCACCAGCCTCACCCCGTTCGGGGGGGGCAGCTATGGCTACACCTTC. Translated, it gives CATSLTPFGGGSYGYTF.

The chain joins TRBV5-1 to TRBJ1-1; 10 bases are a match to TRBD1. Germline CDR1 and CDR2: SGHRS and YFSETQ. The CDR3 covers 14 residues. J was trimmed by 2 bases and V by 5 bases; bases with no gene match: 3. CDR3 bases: TGCGCCAGCAGATCGACAGGGGGCAACACTGAAGCTTTCTTT. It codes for CASRSTGGNTEAFF.

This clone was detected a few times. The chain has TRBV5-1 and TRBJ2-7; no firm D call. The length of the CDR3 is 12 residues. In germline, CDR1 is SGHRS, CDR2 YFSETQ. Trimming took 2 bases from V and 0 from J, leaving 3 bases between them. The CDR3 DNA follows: TGCGCCAGCAGCTTTAACTCCTACGAGCAGTACTTC. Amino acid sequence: CASSFNSYEQYF.

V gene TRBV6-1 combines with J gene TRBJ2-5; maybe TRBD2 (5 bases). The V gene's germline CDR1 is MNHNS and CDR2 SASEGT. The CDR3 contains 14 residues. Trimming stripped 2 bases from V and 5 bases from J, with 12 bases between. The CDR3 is CASSERGPSETQYF. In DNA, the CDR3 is TGTGCCAGCAGTGAACGAGGGCCGTCGGAGACCCAGTACTTC.

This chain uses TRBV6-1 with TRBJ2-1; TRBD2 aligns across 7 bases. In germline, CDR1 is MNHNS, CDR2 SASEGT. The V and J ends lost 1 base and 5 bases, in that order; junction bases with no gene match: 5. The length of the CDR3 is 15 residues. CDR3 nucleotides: TGTGCCAGCAGTGAAGGGGGAGGGACCGACAATGAGCAGTTCTTC. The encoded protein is CASSEGGGTDNEQFF.

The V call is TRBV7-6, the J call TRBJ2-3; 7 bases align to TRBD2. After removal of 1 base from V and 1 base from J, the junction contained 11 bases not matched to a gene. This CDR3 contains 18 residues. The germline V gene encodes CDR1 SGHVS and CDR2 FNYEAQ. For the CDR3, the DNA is TGTGCCAGCAGCTTAGACCCTAGCGGTCCCCCGGGCACAGATACGCAGTATTTT. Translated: CASSLDPSGPPGTDTQYF.

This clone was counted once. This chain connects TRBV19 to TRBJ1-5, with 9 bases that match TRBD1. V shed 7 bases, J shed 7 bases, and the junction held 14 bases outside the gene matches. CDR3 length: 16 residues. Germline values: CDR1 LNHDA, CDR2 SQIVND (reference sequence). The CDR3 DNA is TGTGCCAGTAAGTCCTCAGGGACAGGGATTGGACAGCCCCAGCATTTT. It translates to CASKSSGTGIGQPQHF. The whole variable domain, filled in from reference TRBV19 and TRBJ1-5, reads DGGITQSPKYLFRKEGQNVTLSCEQNLNHDAMYWYRQDPGQGLRLIYYSQIVNDFQKGDIAEGYSVSREKKESFPLTVTSAQKNPTAFYLCASKSSGTGIGQPQHFGDGTRLSIL.

In DNA, the CDR3 is TGTGCCAGCAGCCGCATGGGGTTAGCGGGAGCGGAGACCCAGTACTTC. It codes for CASSRMGLAGAETQYF. The rearrangement joins TRBV7-9 to TRBJ2-5; 9 nucleotides align to TRBD2. There are 16 residues in the CDR3. Per the germline V gene, CDR1 is SEHNR and CDR2 is FQNEAQ (reference sequence). V gave up 5 bases and J gave up 5 bases; unmatched junction bases: 12.

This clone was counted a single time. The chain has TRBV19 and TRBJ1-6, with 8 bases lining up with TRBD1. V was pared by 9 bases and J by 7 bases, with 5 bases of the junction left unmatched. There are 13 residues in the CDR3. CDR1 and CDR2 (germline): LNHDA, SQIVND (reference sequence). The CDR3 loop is CASSDRENSPLHF. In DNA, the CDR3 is TGTGCCAGCTCGGACAGGGAGAATTCACCCCTCCACTTT.

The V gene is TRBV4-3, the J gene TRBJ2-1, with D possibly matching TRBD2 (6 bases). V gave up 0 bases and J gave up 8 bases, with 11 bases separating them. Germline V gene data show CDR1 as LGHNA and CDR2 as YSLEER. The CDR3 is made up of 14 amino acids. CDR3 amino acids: CASSQEHASDEQFF. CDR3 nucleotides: TGCGCCAGCAGCCAAGAACACGCTAGCGATGAGCAGTTCTTC.

This CDR3 is CASSSHGGLQETQYF. Here the CDR3 DNA reads TGTGCCAGCAGTTCCCACGGAGGTCTCCAAGAGACCCAGTACTTC. The rearrangement joins TRBV28 to TRBJ2-5; D might be TRBD2 (5 bases). CDR1 and CDR2 from the germline V gene are MDHEN and SYDVKM. The length of the CDR3 is 15 residues. Trimming pared 4 bases from V and 1 base from J, leaving 13 bases between.

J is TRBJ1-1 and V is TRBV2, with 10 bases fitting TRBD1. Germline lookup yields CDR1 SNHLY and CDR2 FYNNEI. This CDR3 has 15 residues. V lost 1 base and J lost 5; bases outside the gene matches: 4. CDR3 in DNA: TGTGCCAGCAGTGAAGGACAGGGGGCGACGACTGAAGCTTTCTTT. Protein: CASSEGQGATTEAFF. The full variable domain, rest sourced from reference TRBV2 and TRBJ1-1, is EPEVTQTPSHQVTQMGQEVILRCVPISNHLYFYWYRQILGQKVEFLVSFYNNEISEKSEIFDDQFSVERPDGSNFTLKIRSTKLEDSAMYFCASSEGQGATTEAFFGQGTRLTVV.

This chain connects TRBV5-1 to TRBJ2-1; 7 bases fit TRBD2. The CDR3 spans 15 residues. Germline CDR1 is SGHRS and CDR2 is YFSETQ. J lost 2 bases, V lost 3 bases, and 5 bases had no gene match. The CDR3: CASSSAGTTYNEQFF. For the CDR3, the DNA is TGCGCCAGCAGCTCGGCCGGGACTACCTACAATGAGCAGTTCTTC.

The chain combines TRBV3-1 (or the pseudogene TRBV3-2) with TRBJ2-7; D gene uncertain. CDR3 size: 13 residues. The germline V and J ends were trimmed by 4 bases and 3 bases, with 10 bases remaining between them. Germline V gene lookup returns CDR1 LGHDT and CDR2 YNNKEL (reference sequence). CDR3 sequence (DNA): TGTGCCAGCAGCCCCCTAGGAAACTACGAGCAGTACTTC. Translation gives CASSPLGNYEQYF.

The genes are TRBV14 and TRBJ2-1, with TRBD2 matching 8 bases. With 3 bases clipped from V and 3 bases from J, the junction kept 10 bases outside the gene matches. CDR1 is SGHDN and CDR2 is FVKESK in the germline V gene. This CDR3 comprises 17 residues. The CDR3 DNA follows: TGTGCCAGCAGCCAGCGGGGGGTCGGCCGCTTCTACAATGAGCAGTTCTTC. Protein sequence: CASSQRGVGRFYNEQFF.

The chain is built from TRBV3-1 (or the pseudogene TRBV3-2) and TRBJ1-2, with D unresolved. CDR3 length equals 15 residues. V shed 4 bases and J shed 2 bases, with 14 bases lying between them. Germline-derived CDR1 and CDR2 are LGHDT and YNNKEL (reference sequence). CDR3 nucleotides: TGTGCCAGCAGCCCGACTATGACACAGAACTATGGCTACACCTTC. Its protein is CASSPTMTQNYGYTF.

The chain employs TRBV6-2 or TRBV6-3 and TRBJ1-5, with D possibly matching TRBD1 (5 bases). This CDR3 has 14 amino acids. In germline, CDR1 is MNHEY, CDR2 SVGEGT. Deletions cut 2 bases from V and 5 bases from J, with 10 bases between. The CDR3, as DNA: TGTGCCAGCAGTTACGGGGCAGGGCATCAGCCCCAGCATTTT. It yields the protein CASSYGAGHQPQHF.

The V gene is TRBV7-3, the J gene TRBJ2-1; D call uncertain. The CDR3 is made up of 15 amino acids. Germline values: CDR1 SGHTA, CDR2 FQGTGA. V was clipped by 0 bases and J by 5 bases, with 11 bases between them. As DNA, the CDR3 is TGTGCCAGCAGCTTAACGTATGATGGAGACAATGAGCAGTTCTTC. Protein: CASSLTYDGDNEQFF.

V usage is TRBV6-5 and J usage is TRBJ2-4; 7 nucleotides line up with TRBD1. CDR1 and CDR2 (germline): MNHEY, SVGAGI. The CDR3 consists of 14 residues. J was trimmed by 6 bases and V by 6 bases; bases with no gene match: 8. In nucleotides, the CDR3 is TGTGCCAGCAGCAACCACAGGGGCCTAAACATTCAGTACTTC. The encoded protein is CASSNHRGLNIQYF.

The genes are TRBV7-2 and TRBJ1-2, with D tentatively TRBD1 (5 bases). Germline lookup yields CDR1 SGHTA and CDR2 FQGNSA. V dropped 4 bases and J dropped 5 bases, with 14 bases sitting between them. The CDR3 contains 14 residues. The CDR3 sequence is CASSSRVGTYGYTF. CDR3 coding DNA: TGTGCCAGCAGCTCTCGAGTGGGGACTTATGGCTACACCTTC.

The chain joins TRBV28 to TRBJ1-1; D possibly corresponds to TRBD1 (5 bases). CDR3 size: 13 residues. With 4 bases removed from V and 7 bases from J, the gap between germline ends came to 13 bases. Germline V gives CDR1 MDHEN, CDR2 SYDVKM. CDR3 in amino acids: CASSYRGRDEAFF. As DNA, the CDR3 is TGTGCCAGCAGTTACCGGGGGAGAGATGAAGCTTTCTTT.

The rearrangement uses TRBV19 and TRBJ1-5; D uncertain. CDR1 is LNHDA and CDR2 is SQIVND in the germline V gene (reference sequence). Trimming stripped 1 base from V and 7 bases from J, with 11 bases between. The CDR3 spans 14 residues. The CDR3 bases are TGTGCCAGTAGTATAGCTGGGTCGGGGCAGCCCCAGCATTTT. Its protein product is CASSIAGSGQPQHF. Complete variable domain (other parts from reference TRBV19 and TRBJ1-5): DGGITQSPKYLFRKEGQNVTLSCEQNLNHDAMYWYRQDPGQGLRLIYYSQIVNDFQKGDIAEGYSVSREKKESFPLTVTSAQKNPTAFYLCASSIAGSGQPQHFGDGTRLSIL.

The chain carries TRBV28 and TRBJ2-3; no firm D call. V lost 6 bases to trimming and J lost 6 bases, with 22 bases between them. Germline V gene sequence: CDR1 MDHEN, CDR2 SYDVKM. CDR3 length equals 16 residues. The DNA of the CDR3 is TGTGCCAGCAGCACCTCGTCCTGGCGGATCCTTGATACGCAGTATTTT. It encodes CASSTSSWRILDTQYF.

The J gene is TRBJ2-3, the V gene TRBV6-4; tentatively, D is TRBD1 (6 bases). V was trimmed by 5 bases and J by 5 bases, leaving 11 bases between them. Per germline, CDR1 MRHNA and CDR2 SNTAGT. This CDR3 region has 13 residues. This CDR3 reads CASSNRAGDTQYF. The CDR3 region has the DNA TGTGCCAGCAGTAACAGGGCGGGAGATACGCAGTATTTT.

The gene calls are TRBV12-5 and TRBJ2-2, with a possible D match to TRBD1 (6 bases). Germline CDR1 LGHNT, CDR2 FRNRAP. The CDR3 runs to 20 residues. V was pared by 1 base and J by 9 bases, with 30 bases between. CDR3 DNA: TGTGCTAGTGGTTTGGCCACCCTCAGACAGGAGAGCATCGACTTTCGGGAGCTGTTTTTT. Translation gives CASGLATLRQESIDFRELFF.

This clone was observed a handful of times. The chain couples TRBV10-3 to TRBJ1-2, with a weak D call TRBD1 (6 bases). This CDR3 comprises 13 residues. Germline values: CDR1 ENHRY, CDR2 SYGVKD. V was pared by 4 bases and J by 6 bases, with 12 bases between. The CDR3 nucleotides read TGTGCCATCAGTGTGGAAACAGGGAATGGCTACACCTTC. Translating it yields CAISVETGNGYTF.

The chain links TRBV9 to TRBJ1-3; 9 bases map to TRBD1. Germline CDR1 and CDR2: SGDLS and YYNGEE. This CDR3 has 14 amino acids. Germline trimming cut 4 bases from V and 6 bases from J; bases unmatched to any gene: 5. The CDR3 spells CASSFGQGTNTIYF. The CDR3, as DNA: TGTGCCAGCAGCTTTGGACAGGGGACAAACACCATATATTTT.

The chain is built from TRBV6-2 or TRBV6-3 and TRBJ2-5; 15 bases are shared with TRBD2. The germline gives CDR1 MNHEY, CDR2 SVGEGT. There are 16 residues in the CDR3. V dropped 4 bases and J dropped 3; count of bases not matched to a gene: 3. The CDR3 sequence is CASSSGTSGGKETQYF. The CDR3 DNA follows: TGTGCCAGCAGTTCCGGGACTAGCGGGGGGAAAGAGACCCAGTACTTC.